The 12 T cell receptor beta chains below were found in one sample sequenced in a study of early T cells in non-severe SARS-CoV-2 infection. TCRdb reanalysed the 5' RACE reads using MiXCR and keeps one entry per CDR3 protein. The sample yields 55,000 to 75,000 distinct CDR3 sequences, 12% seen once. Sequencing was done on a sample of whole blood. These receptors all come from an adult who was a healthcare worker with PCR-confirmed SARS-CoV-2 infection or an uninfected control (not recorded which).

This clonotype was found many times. Here the CDR3 DNA reads TGTGCCAGCAGCGTAGGCCCTAGCTCCTACAATGAGCAGTTCTTC. Amino acid sequence: CASSVGPSSYNEQFF. The V and J genes are TRBV9 and TRBJ2-1; D remains ambiguous. The germline gives CDR1 SGDLS, CDR2 YYNGEE. Trimming pared 0 bases from V and 0 bases from J, leaving 7 bases between. This CDR3 has 15 residues.

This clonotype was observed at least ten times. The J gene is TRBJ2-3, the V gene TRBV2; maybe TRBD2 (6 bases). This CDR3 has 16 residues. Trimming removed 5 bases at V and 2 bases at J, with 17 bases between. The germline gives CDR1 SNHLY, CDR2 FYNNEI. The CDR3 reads CASSPGSSGITDTQYF. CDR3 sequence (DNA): TGTGCCAGCAGTCCGGGGAGTAGCGGTATCACAGATACGCAGTATTTT.

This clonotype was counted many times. The CDR3 nucleotides are TGCAGTGCTAGGCCCGCCGGACTAGTCGGCTACGAGCAGTACTTC. As protein: CSARPAGLVGYEQYF. The V and J genes are TRBV20-1 and TRBJ2-7, with 7 bases that match TRBD2. V shed 3 bases and J 3 bases; nucleotides not matched to a gene: 11. CDR1 DFQATT and CDR2 SNEGSKA come from the germline V gene (reference sequence). The CDR3 loop spans 15 amino acids.

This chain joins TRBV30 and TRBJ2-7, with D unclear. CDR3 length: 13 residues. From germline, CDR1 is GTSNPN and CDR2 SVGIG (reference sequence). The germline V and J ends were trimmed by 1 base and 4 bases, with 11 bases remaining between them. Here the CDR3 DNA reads TGTGCCTGGAGTGCCCTGGTAGGGTACGAGCAGTACTTC. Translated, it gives CAWSALVGYEQYF.

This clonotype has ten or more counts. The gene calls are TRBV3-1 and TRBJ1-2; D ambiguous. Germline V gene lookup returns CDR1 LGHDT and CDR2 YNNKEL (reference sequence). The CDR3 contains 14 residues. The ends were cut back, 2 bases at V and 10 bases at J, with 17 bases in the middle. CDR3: CASSQSLGPNDYTF. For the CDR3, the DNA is TGTGCCAGCAGCCAAAGCCTCGGCCCGAATGACTACACCTTC. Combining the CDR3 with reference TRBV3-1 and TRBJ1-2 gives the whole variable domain DTAVSQTPKYLVTQMGNDKSIKCEQNLGHDTMYWYKQDSKKFLKIMFSYNNKELIINETVPNRFSPKSPDKAHLNLHINSLELGDSAVYFCASSQSLGPNDYTFGSGTRLTVV.

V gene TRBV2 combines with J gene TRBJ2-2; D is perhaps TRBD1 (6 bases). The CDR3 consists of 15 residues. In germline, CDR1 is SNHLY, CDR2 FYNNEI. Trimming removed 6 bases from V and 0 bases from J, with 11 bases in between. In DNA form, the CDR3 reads TGTGCCAGCAGCGCCGGGACAACGAACACCGGGGAGCTGTTTTTT. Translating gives CASSAGTTNTGELFF. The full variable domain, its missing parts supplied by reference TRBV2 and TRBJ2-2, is EPEVTQTPSHQVTQMGQEVILRCVPISNHLYFYWYRQILGQKVEFLVSFYNNEISEKSEIFDDQFSVERPDGSNFTLKIRSTKLEDSAMYFCASSAGTTNTGELFFGEGSRLTVL.

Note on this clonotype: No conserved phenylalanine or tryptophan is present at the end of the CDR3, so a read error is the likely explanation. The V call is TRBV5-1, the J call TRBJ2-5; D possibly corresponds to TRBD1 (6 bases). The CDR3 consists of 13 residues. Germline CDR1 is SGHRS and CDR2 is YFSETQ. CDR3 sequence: CASSLGARETQYL. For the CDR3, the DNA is TGCGCCAGCAGTTTGGGGGCCCGAGAGACCCAGTACTTA.

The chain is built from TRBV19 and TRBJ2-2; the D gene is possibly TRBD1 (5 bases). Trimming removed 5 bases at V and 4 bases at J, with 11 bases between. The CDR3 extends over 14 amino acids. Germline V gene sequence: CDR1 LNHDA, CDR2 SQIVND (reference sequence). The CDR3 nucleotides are TGTGCCAGTAGTGGGGCCCCCAGCACCGGGGAGCTGTTTTTT. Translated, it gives CASSGAPSTGELFF.

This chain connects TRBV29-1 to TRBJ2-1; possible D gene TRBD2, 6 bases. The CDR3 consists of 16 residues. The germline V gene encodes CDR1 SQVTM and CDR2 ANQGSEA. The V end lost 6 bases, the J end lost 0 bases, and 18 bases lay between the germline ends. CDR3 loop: CSVHSSAKSSYNEQFF. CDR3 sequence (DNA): TGCAGCGTGCACTCTAGCGCCAAGAGCTCCTACAATGAGCAGTTCTTC.

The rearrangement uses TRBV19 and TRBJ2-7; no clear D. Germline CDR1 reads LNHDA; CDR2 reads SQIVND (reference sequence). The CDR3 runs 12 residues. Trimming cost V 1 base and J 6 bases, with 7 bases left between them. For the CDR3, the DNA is TGTGCCAGTAGTATAGGACTCGGCGAGCAGTACTTC. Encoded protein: CASSIGLGEQYF.

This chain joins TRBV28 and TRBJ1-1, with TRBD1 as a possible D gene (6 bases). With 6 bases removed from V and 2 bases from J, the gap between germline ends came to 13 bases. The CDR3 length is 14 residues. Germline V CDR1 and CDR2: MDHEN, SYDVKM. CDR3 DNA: TGTGCCAGCAGGTACAGGGAGGAAAACACTGAAGCTTTCTTT. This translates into CASRYREENTEAFF.

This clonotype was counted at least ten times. In DNA form, the CDR3 reads TGTGCCAGCAGTTACGACAGCTATAATTCACCCCTCCACTTT. Amino acid sequence: CASSYDSYNSPLHF. The V call is TRBV6-5, the J call TRBJ1-6, with D tentatively TRBD1 (5 bases). The CDR3 runs 14 residues. V gave up 2 bases and J gave up 3 bases, with 5 bases separating them. From germline, CDR1 is MNHEY and CDR2 SVGAGI.